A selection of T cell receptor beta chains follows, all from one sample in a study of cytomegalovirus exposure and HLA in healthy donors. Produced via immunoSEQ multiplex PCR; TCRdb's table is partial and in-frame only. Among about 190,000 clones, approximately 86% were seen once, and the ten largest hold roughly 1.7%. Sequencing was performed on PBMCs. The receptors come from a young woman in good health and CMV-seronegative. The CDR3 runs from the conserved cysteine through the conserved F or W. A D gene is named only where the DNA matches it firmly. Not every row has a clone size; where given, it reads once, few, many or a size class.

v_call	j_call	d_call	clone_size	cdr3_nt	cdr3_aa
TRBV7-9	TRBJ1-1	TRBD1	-	TGTGCCAGCAGACCGACAGGGGGCCCTGAAGCTTTCTTT	CASRPTGGPEAFF
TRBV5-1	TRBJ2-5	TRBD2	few	TGCGCCAGCAGCTTGGAAGGTGGGGGAGGGCCTTATGAGACCCAGTACTTC	CASSLEGGGGPYETQYF
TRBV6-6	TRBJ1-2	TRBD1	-	TGTGCCAGCGATCGGGCGGGGGACAGGGGGGGCTACACCTTC	CASDRAGDRGGYTF
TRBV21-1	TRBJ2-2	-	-	TGTGCCAGCAGCTCGCATCCCGGGACAGGCACCGGGGAGCTGTTTTTT	CASSSHPGTGTGELFF
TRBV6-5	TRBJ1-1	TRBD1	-	TGTGCCAGCAGCCGGGGACAGGGGAACACTGAAGCTTTCTTT	CASSRGQGNTEAFF
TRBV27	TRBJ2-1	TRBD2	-	TGTGCCAGCAGTACCCAGCGGGGGGGCCGGAATGAGCAGTTCTTC	CASSTQRGGRNEQFF
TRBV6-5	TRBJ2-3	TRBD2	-	TGTGCCAGCAGGCCTGGGACTAGCGGGAAAGATACGCAGTATTTT	CASRPGTSGKDTQYF
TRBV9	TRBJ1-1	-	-	TGTGCCAGCAGCGTAGAGTTTGCCAGTAACACTGAAGCTTTCTTT	CASSVEFASNTEAFF
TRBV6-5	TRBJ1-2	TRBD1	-	TGTGCCAGCCGGCAGGGGGCCAACTATGGCTACACCTTC	CASRQGANYGYTF
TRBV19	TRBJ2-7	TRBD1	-	TGTGCCAGTAGTATGGGGGACAGCCAATCCTACGAGCGGTACTTC	CASSMGDSQSYERYF
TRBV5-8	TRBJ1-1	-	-	TGTGCCAGCAGCACGGGGAAGACTCGATTGGCTTTCTTT	CASSTGKTRLAFF
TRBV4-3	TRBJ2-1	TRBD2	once	TGCGCCAGCAGCCACCAGTACCCGGGGGGCTCCTACAATGAGCAGTTCTTC	CASSHQYPGGSYNEQFF
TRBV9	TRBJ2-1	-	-	TGTGCCAGCAGCGTAGGGAGTAGCGGTGAGCAGTTCTTC	CASSVGSSGEQFF
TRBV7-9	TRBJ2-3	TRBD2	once	TGTGCCAGCAGCCGGGACTACACAGATACGCAGTATTTT	CASSRDYTDTQYF
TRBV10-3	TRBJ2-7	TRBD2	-	TGTGCCACGAGGGCGGGGGGAACCTACGAGCAGTACTTC	CATRAGGTYEQYF
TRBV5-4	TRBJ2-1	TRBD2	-	TGTGCCAGCAGCCGTCGACTAGCGGGGGTCTACAATGAGCAGTTCTTC	CASSRRLAGVYNEQFF